A selection of T cell receptor beta chains follows, all from one sample in a study of T-cell reconstitution after alpha-beta-depleted transplantation in children. MiXCR, run by TCRdb on the PCR reads, gives a single entry per CDR3 protein. Among about half a million distinct CDR3 sequences, around 13% were seen once, and the ten largest hold approximately 5.4%. The material sequenced was PBMCs from the stem cell graft donor, taken from the stem cell graft. The receptors were gathered from a human donor who donated a stem cell graft to a child with combined immunodeficiency. The CDR3 runs from the conserved cysteine through the conserved F or W. The order of the fields is J gene, clone size, D gene, V gene, CDR3 DNA, CDR3 protein. D genes are given only for firm matches. Clone size appears in some rows only: once, few, many, or a class for an expanded clone.

J: TRBJ1-1; size: once; D: TRBD1; V: TRBV7-8; DNA: TGTGCCAGCAGCTTAGGGCCTGACAGGGAAGTTTTCTTT; CDR3: CASSLGPDREVFF
J: TRBJ2-1; size: .; D: TRBD2; V: TRBV7-9; DNA: TGTGCCAGCAGCCCCTCCGGGACTAGCGGGGGGTTAGAGCAGTTCTTC; CDR3: CASSPSGTSGGLEQFF
J: TRBJ2-7; size: .; D: .; V: TRBV7-2; DNA: TGTGCCAGCAGCTTAGTAACAGGGCCTTCCTACGAGCAGTACTTC; CDR3: CASSLVTGPSYEQYF
J: TRBJ2-7; size: .; D: .; V: TRBV7-3; DNA: TGTGCCAGCAGCTTAATCCCCCAACAAGAGCAGTACTTC; CDR3: CASSLIPQQEQYF
J: TRBJ2-3; size: few; D: .; V: TRBV6-2/TRBV6-3; DNA: TGTGCCAGCCGTGGGAGGACCACAGATACGCAGTATTTT; CDR3: CASRGRTTDTQYF
J: TRBJ1-1; size: .; D: .; V: TRBV15; DNA: TGTGCCACCAGCAGAGACACTGAAGCTTTCTTT; CDR3: CATSRDTEAFF
J: TRBJ2-5; size: .; D: TRBD1; V: TRBV25-1; DNA: TGTGCCAGCAGTGTCCGGGACAGCTGCGAAGAGACCCAGTACTTC; CDR3: CASSVRDSCEETQYF
J: TRBJ2-2; size: .; D: TRBD1; V: TRBV24-1; DNA: TGTGCCACCAGTGATACCCGGACAGGGCACGGGGAGCTGTTTTTT; CDR3: CATSDTRTGHGELFF
J: TRBJ1-1; size: many; D: .; V: TRBV27; DNA: TGTGCCAGCAAGGGGTTAGCCCCTGAAGCTTTCTTT; CDR3: CASKGLAPEAFF
J: TRBJ2-3; size: .; D: .; V: TRBV27; DNA: TGTGCCAGCAGTTTCTCAAGACAGGTGGATACGCAGTATTTT; CDR3: CASSFSRQVDTQYF
J: TRBJ2-1; size: .; D: TRBD2; V: TRBV7-2; DNA: TGTGCCAGCAGCCCAACAGGAAGCGGGAGTTACAATGAGCAGTTCTTC; CDR3: CASSPTGSGSYNEQFF
J: TRBJ2-1; size: .; D: TRBD2; V: TRBV6-2/TRBV6-3; DNA: TGTGCCAGCAGTTACTCGTTGCGGGGGGGCCCTTACAATGAGCAGTTCTTC; CDR3: CASSYSLRGGPYNEQFF
J: TRBJ1-3; size: .; D: .; V: TRBV7-2; DNA: TGTGCCAGCAGCCTGCTGACAGGAATATGGTCTGGAAACACCATATATTTT; CDR3: CASSLLTGIWSGNTIYF
J: TRBJ1-1; size: .; D: .; V: TRBV7-2; DNA: TGTGCCAGCAGGGGGGGGATGTACACTGAAGCTTTCTTT; CDR3: CASRGGMYTEAFF
J: TRBJ2-7; size: .; D: .; V: TRBV20-1; DNA: TGCAGTGCTAGGAATGGGGGGCACGACGAGCAGTACTTC; CDR3: CSARNGGHDEQYF
J: TRBJ2-4; size: few; D: .; V: TRBV5-1; DNA: TGCGCCAGCAGCCCCTGGGGGGACTCGGATCCGTCTCGTAACAAAAACATTCAGTACTTC; CDR3: CASSPWGDSDPSRNKNIQYF
J: TRBJ2-6; size: .; D: .; V: TRBV10-3; DNA: TGTGCCATCAGGGCAGCTTCTACATCTGGGGCCAACGTCCTGACTTTC; CDR3: CAIRAASTSGANVLTF
J: TRBJ1-1; size: few; D: TRBD1; V: TRBV7-2; DNA: TGTGCCAGCAGCCCAAGGGACAGGGGAGGCACTGAAGCTTTCTTT; CDR3: CASSPRDRGGTEAFF
J: TRBJ2-2; size: .; D: .; V: TRBV28; DNA: TGTGCCAGCAGCGCCCCTACGGCCACCGGGGAGCTGTTTTTT; CDR3: CASSAPTATGELFF
J: TRBJ2-1; size: few; D: .; V: TRBV21-1; DNA: TGTGCCAGCAGCAAAGGACGGCGGGGGGAGCAGTTCTTC; CDR3: CASSKGRRGEQFF
J: TRBJ2-2; size: few; D: .; V: TRBV12-3/TRBV12-4; DNA: TGTGCCAGCAATGGTCTATCTGCTAACACCGGGGAGCTGTTTTTT; CDR3: CASNGLSANTGELFF
J: TRBJ2-7; size: once; D: TRBD2; V: TRBV5-6; DNA: TGTGCCATGGGCTCCGGACTAGGCTCCTACGAGCAGTACTTC; CDR3: CAMGSGLGSYEQYF
J: TRBJ2-3; size: many; D: TRBD2; V: TRBV28; DNA: TGTGCCAGCAAGTGGGTCGGGGGGGCTGCAGATACGCAGTATTTT; CDR3: CASKWVGGAADTQYF
J: TRBJ1-1; size: many; D: .; V: TRBV6-6; DNA: TGTGCCAGCAGTTACCGTGACCGAGCTTTCTTT; CDR3: CASSYRDRAFF
J: TRBJ2-7; size: .; D: .; V: TRBV6-2/TRBV6-3; DNA: TGTGCCAGCAGTTACACTCTTTGGACGCCGAACTACGAGCAGTACTTC; CDR3: CASSYTLWTPNYEQYF
J: TRBJ1-1; size: .; D: TRBD1; V: TRBV7-3; DNA: TGTGCCAGCAGCCCCCGACAGGGGAGGACTGAAGCTTTCTTT; CDR3: CASSPRQGRTEAFF
J: TRBJ2-5; size: once; D: .; V: TRBV30; DNA: TGTGCCTGGAGCAGCGGGGGACAGGGCCAAGAGACCCAGTACTTC; CDR3: CAWSSGGQGQETQYF
J: TRBJ1-1; size: .; D: .; V: TRBV12-3/TRBV12-4; DNA: TGTGCCAGCAGTTTAGGAAGGCGTGCGAACACTGAAGCTTTCTTT; CDR3: CASSLGRRANTEAFF
J: TRBJ2-4; size: .; D: TRBD1; V: TRBV5-1; DNA: TGCGCCAGCAGTTATACAGGGGGCGCAGGGGGAGTTCAGTACTTC; CDR3: CASSYTGGAGGVQYF
J: TRBJ1-4; size: few; D: TRBD1; V: TRBV12-3/TRBV12-4; DNA: TGTGCCAGCAGCCTACAGGGGACCGCAACTAATGAAAAACTGTTTTTT; CDR3: CASSLQGTATNEKLFF
J: TRBJ2-2; size: few; D: .; V: TRBV5-5; DNA: TGTGCCAGCAGCTTGGTGTACAGGACGTACACCGGGGAGCTGTTTTTT; CDR3: CASSLVYRTYTGELFF
J: TRBJ2-1; size: few; D: TRBD2; V: TRBV9; DNA: TGTGCCAGCAGCGAGAGGGATCAGCGGGGGGGCGGGAATGAGCAGTTCTTC; CDR3: CASSERDQRGGGNEQFF
J: TRBJ2-3; size: few; D: .; V: TRBV7-2; DNA: TGTGCCAGCAGCTCTCTTGCGGGGGCAGCAGATACGCAGTATTTT; CDR3: CASSSLAGAADTQYF
J: TRBJ2-1; size: .; D: .; V: TRBV4-3; DNA: TGCGCCAGCAGCCAGGGGGGGGCCGCGCTAAATGAGCAGTTCTTC; CDR3: CASSQGGAALNEQFF
J: TRBJ2-5; size: many; D: TRBD2; V: TRBV9; DNA: TGTGCCAGCAGCGTAGTGGCTAGCGGGAGTCGAGAGACCCAGTACTTC; CDR3: CASSVVASGSRETQYF
J: TRBJ2-1; size: .; D: TRBD2; V: TRBV5-1; DNA: TGCGCCAGCAGTACTAGCGGGGCAACCTACAATGAGCAGTTCTTC; CDR3: CASSTSGATYNEQFF
J: TRBJ2-3; size: .; D: TRBD2; V: TRBV27; DNA: TGTGCCAGCAGGGCAAGACTAGCGGGAGGGCTCGCGGCGCCCACAGATACGCAGTATTTT; CDR3: CASRARLAGGLAAPTDTQYF
J: TRBJ2-3; size: .; D: TRBD1; V: TRBV10-3; DNA: TGTGCCATCAGTGAGGGACAGGGGGATACGCAGTATTTT; CDR3: CAISEGQGDTQYF
J: TRBJ1-6; size: many; D: .; V: TRBV7-2; DNA: TGTGCCAGCAGCAGGGGACGGTCGGCTAATTCACCCCTCCACTTT; CDR3: CASSRGRSANSPLHF
J: TRBJ1-2; size: few; D: .; V: TRBV6-2/TRBV6-3; DNA: TGTGCCAGCAGTCAAACACCCCGGAATGGCTACACCTTC; CDR3: CASSQTPRNGYTF
J: TRBJ2-1; size: .; D: TRBD2; V: TRBV7-9; DNA: TGTGCCAGCACCTATGAGCGGGAGGGAAACAATGAGCAGTTCTTC; CDR3: CASTYEREGNNEQFF
J: TRBJ1-4; size: .; D: TRBD1; V: TRBV5-1; DNA: TGCGCCAGCAGCTTGGGGGACAGTCTTCCTGAAAAACTGTTTTTT; CDR3: CASSLGDSLPEKLFF
J: TRBJ2-5; size: many; D: .; V: TRBV5-1; DNA: TGCGCCAGCAGCTTGTACGGGGCGGGACAAGAGACCCAGTACTTC; CDR3: CASSLYGAGQETQYF
J: TRBJ1-3; size: many; D: .; V: TRBV12-3/TRBV12-4; DNA: TGTGCCAGCAGTCCCCTTGGGGTTTTCTCTGGAAACACCATATATTTT; CDR3: CASSPLGVFSGNTIYF
J: TRBJ2-3; size: .; D: .; V: TRBV27; DNA: TGTGCCAGCAGTCACACAGGGTTTCGGTTCACAGATACGCAGTATTTT; CDR3: CASSHTGFRFTDTQYF